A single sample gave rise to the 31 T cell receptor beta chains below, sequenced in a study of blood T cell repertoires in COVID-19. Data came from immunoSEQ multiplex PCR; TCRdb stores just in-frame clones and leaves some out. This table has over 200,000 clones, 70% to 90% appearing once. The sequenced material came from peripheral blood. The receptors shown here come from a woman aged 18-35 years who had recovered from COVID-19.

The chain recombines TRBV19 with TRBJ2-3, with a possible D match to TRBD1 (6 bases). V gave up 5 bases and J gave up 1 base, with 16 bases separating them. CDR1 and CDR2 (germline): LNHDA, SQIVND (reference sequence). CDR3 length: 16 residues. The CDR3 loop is CASSETWAGGTDTQYF. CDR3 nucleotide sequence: TGTGCCAGTAGTGAGACCTGGGCAGGGGGCACAGATACGCAGTATTTT. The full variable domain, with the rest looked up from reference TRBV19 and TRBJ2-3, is DGGITQSPKYLFRKEGQNVTLSCEQNLNHDAMYWYRQDPGQGLRLIYYSQIVNDFQKGDIAEGYSVSREKKESFPLTVTSAQKNPTAFYLCASSETWAGGTDTQYFGPGTRLTVL.

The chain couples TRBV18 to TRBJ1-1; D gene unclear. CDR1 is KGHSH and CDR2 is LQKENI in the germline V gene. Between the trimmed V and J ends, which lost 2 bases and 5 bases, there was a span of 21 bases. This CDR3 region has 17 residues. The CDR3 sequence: CASSPRLTASLPTEAFF. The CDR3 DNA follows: TGTGCCAGCTCACCAAGGCTGACTGCATCCCTACCTACTGAAGCTTTCTTT.

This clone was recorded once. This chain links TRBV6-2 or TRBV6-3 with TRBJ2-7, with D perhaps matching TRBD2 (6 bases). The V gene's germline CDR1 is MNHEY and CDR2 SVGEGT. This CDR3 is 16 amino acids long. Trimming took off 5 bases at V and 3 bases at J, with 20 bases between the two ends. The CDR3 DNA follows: TGTGCCAGCAGTCCCCCCCGGAGGGGAAGGGACTACGAGCAGTACTTC. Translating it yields CASSPPRRGRDYEQYF.

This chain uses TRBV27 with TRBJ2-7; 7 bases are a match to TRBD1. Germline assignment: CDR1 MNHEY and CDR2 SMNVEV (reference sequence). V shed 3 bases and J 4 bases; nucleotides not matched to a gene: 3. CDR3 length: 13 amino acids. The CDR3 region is CASSLGQFYEQYF. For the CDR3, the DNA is TGTGCCAGCAGTTTGGGACAGTTTTACGAGCAGTACTTC.

DNA for the CDR3: TGCGCCAGCAGATCGGGACAGCACGAGCAGTACTTC. It yields the protein CASRSGQHEQYF. The gene calls are TRBV5-1 and TRBJ2-7; 7 nucleotides match TRBD1. Germline V gene data show CDR1 as SGHRS and CDR2 as YFSETQ. V lost 5 bases and J lost 5; bases outside the gene matches: 4. The CDR3 consists of 12 residues.

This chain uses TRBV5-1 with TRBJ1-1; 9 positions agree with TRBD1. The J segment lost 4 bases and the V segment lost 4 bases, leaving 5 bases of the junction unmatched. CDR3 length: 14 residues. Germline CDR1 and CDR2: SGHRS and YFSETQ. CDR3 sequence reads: CASSLRDRATEAFF. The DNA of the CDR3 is TGCGCCAGCAGCCTCCGGGACAGGGCCACTGAAGCTTTCTTT.

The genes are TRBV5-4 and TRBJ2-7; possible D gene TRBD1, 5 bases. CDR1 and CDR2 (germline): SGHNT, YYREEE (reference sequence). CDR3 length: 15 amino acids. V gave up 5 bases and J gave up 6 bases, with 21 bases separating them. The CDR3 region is CASRFRGTTFGEQYF. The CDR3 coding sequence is TGTGCCAGCAGGTTTAGGGGCACCACCTTCGGCGAGCAGTACTTC.

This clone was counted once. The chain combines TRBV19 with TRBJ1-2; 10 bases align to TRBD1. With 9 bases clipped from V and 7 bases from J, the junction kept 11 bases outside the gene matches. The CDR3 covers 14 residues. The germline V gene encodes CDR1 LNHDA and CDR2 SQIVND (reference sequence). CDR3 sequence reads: CASEPGQGGFGYTF. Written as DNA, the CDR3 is TGTGCCAGCGAACCCGGACAGGGGGGTTTTGGCTACACCTTC.

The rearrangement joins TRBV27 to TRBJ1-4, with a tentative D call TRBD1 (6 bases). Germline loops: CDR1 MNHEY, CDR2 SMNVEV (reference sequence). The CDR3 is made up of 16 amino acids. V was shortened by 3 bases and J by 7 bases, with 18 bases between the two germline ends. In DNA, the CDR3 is TGTGCCAGCAGTTTCATTCCGACAGGAGGCAGTGAAAAACTGTTTTTT. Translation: CASSFIPTGGSEKLFF.

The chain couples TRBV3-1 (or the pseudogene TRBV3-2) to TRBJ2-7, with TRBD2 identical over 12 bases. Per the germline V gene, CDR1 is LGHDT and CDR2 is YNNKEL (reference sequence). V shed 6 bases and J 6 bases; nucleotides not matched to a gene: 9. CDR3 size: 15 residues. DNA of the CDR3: TGTGCCAGCAGACCTAGCGGGAGGGCTGGGGGCGAGCAGTACTTC. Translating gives CASRPSGRAGGEQYF.

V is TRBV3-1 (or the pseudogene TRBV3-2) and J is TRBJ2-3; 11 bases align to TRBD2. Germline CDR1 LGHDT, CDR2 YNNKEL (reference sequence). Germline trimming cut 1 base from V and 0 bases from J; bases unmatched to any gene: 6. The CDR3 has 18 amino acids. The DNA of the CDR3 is TGTGCCAGCAGCCAAGCGCTAGCGGGAGGCCCGAGCACAGATACGCAGTATTTT. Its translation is CASSQALAGGPSTDTQYF.

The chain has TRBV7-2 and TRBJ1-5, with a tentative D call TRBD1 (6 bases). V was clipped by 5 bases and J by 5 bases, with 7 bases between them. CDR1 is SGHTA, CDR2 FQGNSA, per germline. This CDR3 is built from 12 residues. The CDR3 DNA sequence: TGTGCCAGCAGCCGACAGGATCAGCCCCAGCATTTT. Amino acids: CASSRQDQPQHF.

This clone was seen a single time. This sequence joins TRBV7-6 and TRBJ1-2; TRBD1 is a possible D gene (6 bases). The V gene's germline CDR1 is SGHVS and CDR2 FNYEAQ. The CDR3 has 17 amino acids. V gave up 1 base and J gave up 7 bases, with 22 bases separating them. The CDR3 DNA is TGTGCCAGCAGCTTAGAGGGAAGGGGGGGGCGTGTTTTTGGCTACACCTTC. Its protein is CASSLEGRGGRVFGYTF. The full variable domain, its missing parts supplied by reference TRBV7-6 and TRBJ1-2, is GAGVSQSPRYKVTKRGQDVALRCDPISGHVSLYWYRQALGQGPEFLTYFNYEAQQDKSGLPNDRFSAERPEGSISTLTIQRTEQRDSAMYRCASSLEGRGGRVFGYTFGSGTRLTVV.

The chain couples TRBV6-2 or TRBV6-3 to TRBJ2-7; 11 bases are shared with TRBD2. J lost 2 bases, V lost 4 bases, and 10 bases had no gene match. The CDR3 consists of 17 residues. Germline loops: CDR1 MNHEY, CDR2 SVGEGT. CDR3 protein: CASSSKPYSGRAYEQYF. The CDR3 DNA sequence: TGTGCCAGCAGTTCTAAACCTTATAGCGGGAGGGCCTACGAGCAGTACTTC.

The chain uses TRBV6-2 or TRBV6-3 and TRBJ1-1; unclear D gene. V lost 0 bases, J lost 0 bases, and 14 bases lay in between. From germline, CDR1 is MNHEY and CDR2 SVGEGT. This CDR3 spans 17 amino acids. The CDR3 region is CASSYSIGLSVNTEAFF. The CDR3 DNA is TGTGCCAGCAGTTACTCGATCGGGTTGTCGGTGAACACTGAAGCTTTCTTT.

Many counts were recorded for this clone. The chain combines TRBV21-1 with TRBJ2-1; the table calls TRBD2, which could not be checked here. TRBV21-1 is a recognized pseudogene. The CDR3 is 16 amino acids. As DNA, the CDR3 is TGTGCCAGCAGCAAAAGGACTAGCGGGACTTACAATGAGCAGTTCTTC. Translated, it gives CASSKRTSGTYNEQFF.

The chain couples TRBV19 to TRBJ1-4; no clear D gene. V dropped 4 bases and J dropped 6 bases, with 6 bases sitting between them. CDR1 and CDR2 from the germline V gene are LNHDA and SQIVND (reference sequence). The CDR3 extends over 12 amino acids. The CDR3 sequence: CASSNTDEKLFF. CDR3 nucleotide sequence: TGTGCCAGTAGTAACACAGATGAAAAACTGTTTTTT.

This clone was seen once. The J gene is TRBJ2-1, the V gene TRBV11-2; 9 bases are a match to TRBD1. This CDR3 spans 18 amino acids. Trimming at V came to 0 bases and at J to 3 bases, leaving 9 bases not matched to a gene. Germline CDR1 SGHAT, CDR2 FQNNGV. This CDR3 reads CASSLDWDREGDYNEQFF. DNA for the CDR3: TGTGCCAGCAGCTTAGACTGGGACAGGGAAGGCGACTACAATGAGCAGTTCTTC.

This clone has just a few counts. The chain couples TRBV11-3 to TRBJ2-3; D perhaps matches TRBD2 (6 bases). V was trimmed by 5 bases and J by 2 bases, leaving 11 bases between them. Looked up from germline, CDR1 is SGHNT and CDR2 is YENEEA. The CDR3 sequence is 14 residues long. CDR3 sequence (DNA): TGTGCCAGCAGCCTGCGGGGAAACACAGATACGCAGTATTTT. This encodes CASSLRGNTDTQYF.

The CDR3 nucleotides read TGTGCCAGCAGCGTAGTTCACGGGAACACTGAAGCTTTCTTT. Amino acid sequence: CASSVVHGNTEAFF. The rearrangement uses TRBV9 and TRBJ1-1; D is uncertain. The V and J ends lost 0 bases and 1 base respectively, with 7 bases between them. The CDR3 length is 14 residues. CDR1 is SGDLS, CDR2 YYNGEE, per germline.

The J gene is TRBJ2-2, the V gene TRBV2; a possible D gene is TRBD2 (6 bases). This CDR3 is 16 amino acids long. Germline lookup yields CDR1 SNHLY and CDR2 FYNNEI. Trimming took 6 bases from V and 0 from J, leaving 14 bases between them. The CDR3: CASSIRDSTNTGELFF. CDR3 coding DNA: TGTGCCAGCAGCATCCGGGACTCAACGAACACCGGGGAGCTGTTTTTT.

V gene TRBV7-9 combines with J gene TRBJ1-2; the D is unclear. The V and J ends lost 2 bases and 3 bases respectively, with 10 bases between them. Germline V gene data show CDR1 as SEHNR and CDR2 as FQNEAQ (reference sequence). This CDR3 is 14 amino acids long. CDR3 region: CASSLSGTDYGYTF. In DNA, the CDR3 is TGTGCCAGCAGCTTATCGGGAACGGACTATGGCTACACCTTC.

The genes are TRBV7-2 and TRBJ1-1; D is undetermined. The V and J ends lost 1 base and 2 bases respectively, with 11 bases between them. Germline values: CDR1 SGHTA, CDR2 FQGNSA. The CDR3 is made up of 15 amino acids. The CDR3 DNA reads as TGTGCCAGCAGCTTAGTTGTGACAACCAACACTGAAGCTTTCTTT. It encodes CASSLVVTTNTEAFF.

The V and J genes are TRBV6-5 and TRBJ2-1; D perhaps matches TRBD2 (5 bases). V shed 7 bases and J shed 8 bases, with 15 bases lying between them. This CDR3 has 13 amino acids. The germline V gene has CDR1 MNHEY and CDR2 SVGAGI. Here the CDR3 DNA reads TGTGCCAGCACCTTGACGGGGAGCGATGAGCAGTTCTTC. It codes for CASTLTGSDEQFF.

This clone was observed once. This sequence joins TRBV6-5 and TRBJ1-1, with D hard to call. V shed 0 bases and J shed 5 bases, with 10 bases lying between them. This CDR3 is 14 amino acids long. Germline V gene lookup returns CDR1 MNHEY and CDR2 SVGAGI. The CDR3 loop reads CASSYSPGGTEAFF. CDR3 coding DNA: TGTGCCAGCAGTTACTCTCCAGGAGGGACTGAAGCTTTCTTT.

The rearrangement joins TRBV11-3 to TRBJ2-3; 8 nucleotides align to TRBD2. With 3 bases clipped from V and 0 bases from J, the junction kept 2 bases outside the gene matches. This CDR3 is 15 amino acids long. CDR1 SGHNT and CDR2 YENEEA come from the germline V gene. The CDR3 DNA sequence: TGTGCCAGCAGCTTTAGCGGGGCTAGCACAGATACGCAGTATTTT. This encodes CASSFSGASTDTQYF.

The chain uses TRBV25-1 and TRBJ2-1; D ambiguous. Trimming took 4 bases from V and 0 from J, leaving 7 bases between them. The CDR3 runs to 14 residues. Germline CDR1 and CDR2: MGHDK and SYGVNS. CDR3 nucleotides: TGTGCCAGCAGTGTCGTCAGCTCCTACAATGAGCAGTTCTTC. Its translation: CASSVVSSYNEQFF.

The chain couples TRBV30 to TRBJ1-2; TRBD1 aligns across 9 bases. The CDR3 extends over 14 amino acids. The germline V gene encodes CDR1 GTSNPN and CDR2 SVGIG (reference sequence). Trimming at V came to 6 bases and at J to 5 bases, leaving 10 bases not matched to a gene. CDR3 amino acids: CACNTGGLGYGYTF. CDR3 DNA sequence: TGTGCCTGCAACACAGGGGGCTTAGGGTATGGCTACACCTTC.

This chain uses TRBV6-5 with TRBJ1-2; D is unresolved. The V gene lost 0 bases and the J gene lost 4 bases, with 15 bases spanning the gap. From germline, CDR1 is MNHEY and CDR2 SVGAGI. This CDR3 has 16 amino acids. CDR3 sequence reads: CASSYSKYPGGYGYTF. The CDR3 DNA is TGTGCCAGCAGTTACTCGAAATACCCGGGTGGCTATGGCTACACCTTC.

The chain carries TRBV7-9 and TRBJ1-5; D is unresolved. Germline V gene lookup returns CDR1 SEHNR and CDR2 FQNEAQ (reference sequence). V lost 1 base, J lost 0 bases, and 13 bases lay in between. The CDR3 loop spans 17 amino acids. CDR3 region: CASSLESGVNSNQPQHF. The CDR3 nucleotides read TGTGCCAGCAGCTTAGAGAGCGGCGTTAATAGCAATCAGCCCCAGCATTTT.

This CDR3 is CASSNSDYRGLMDTEAFF. CDR3 coding DNA: TGTGCCAGTAGTAATTCGGACTACAGGGGGCTGATGGACACTGAAGCTTTCTTT. V and J are TRBV19 and TRBJ1-1, with 9 bases matching TRBD1. J gave up 3 bases and V 4 bases, and 15 bases lay outside the gene matches. Germline CDR1 reads LNHDA; CDR2 reads SQIVND (reference sequence). CDR3 length: 18 amino acids.